The 29 T cell receptor beta chains below all came from one sample that was sequenced in a study of blood T cell repertoires in COVID-19. Using immunoSEQ multiplex PCR, the repertoire was profiled, and TCRdb retains in-frame clones only, with some absent. The repertoire consists of 120,000 to 150,000 clones, with 75% to 90% occurring once and the leading ten covering about an eighth. The specimen sequenced was peripheral blood. The receptors here all came from a man aged 18-30 years with COVID-19, enrolled during active disease.

J is TRBJ1-1 and V is TRBV19; 9 nucleotides match TRBD1. The J segment lost 11 bases and the V segment lost 4 bases, leaving 14 bases of the junction unmatched. The CDR3 covers 15 residues. CDR1 is LNHDA and CDR2 is SQIVND in the germline V gene (reference sequence). DNA of the CDR3: TGTGCCAGTAGTACAGTCCCGGGACAGGGAACGGTGGCTTTCTTT. Amino acids: CASSTVPGQGTVAFF.

The rearrangement links TRBV14 to TRBJ2-7, with D perhaps TRBD2 (5 bases). From germline, CDR1 is SGHDN and CDR2 FVKESK. The CDR3 spans 11 residues. Trimming stripped 5 bases from V and 3 bases from J, with 5 bases between. The CDR3 DNA follows: TGTGCCAGCAGCGGACTCTACGAGCAGTACTTC. Encoded protein: CASSGLYEQYF.

The V gene is TRBV6-1, the J gene TRBJ2-5, with 10 bases aligning to TRBD2. V lost 5 bases, J lost 2 bases, and 2 bases stayed unmatched. This CDR3 comprises 14 residues. The germline V gene encodes CDR1 MNHNS and CDR2 SASEGT. The CDR3 protein is CASSYSGRQETQYF. CDR3 DNA: TGTGCCAGCAGTTATAGCGGGAGGCAAGAGACCCAGTACTTC.

This CDR3 is CASSPQDFVNGYTF. The CDR3 coding sequence is TGTGCCAGCAGTCCACAGGATTTCGTGAATGGCTACACCTTC. V is TRBV27 and J is TRBJ1-2, with a tentative D call TRBD1 (5 bases). The CDR3 is made up of 14 amino acids. Germline CDR1 reads MNHEY; CDR2 reads SMNVEV (reference sequence). V was trimmed by 5 bases and J by 6 bases, leaving 16 bases between them.

V is TRBV27 and J is TRBJ2-1, with a tentative D call TRBD1 (5 bases). CDR3 size: 14 residues. V lost 7 bases to trimming and J lost 9 bases, with 19 bases between them. Per germline, CDR1 MNHEY and CDR2 SMNVEV (reference sequence). The CDR3 protein is CASTLGAGLGEQFF. DNA of the CDR3: TGTGCCAGCACTCTAGGGGCAGGGCTGGGTGAGCAGTTCTTC.

CDR3 nucleotides: TGTGCCAGCAGCCCCCACAGGGCCTCCGGGGAGCTGTTTTTT. This encodes CASSPHRASGELFF. This chain connects TRBV11-3 to TRBJ2-2, with D possibly TRBD1 on 6 matching bases. CDR3 length equals 14 residues. With 5 bases removed from V and 6 bases from J, the gap between germline ends came to 13 bases. CDR1 and CDR2 (germline): SGHNT, YENEEA.

This chain uses TRBV13 with TRBJ1-2; 8 positions match TRBD1. Germline CDR1 is PRHDT and CDR2 is FYEKMQ (reference sequence). The CDR3 loop spans 17 amino acids. V was clipped by 4 bases and J by 0 bases; unmatched bases: 10. This CDR3 reads CASSSLGQGLANYGYTF. The DNA for the CDR3 is TGTGCCAGCAGCTCCCTAGGACAGGGTCTAGCTAACTATGGCTACACCTTC.

This chain joins TRBV28 and TRBJ2-6; a possible D gene is TRBD1 (6 bases). V lost 7 bases to trimming and J lost 4 bases, with 11 bases between them. Germline V lookup: CDR1 MDHEN, CDR2 SYDVKM. The CDR3 sequence is 14 residues long. CDR3 loop: CASMGAGGANVLTF. The CDR3 coding sequence is TGTGCCAGCATGGGGGCTGGGGGGGCCAACGTCCTGACTTTC.

This clone was recorded only once. V usage is TRBV6-4 and J usage is TRBJ2-6; 11 bases map to TRBD1. The CDR3 has 17 residues. Looked up from germline, CDR1 is MRHNA and CDR2 is SNTAGT. J was trimmed by 0 bases and V by 6 bases; bases with no gene match: 4. In DNA form, the CDR3 reads TGTGCCAGCAGCGATGGGACAGGGGGCTCTGGGGCCAACGTCCTGACTTTC. Translating gives CASSDGTGGSGANVLTF.

This chain joins TRBV19 and TRBJ2-5, with 9 bases fitting TRBD2. Per the germline V gene, CDR1 is LNHDA and CDR2 is SQIVND (reference sequence). V was pared by 4 bases and J by 5 bases, with 8 bases of the junction left unmatched. The CDR3 covers 15 residues. CDR3 DNA sequence: TGTGCCAGTAGTAGCGAGGGACTAGCTAGTGAGACCCAGTACTTC. Translation: CASSSEGLASETQYF.

V is TRBV6-5 and J is TRBJ1-2; D not resolved. The CDR3 is 14 residues long. CDR1 and CDR2 (germline): MNHEY, SVGAGI. With 0 bases removed from V and 8 bases from J, the gap between germline ends came to 13 bases. The CDR3 sequence: CASSYSRGAGGYTF. In nucleotides, the CDR3 is TGTGCCAGCAGTTACTCTCGTGGCGCGGGGGGCTACACCTTC.

The chain employs TRBV5-1 and TRBJ2-2; D is uncertain. Germline CDR1 SGHRS, CDR2 YFSETQ. The CDR3 has 13 residues. Trimming shortened V by 1 base and J by 5 bases, and 6 bases separated the two germline ends. The CDR3 region is CASSLPRTGELFF. The CDR3 DNA sequence: TGCGCCAGCAGCTTGCCCCGGACCGGGGAGCTGTTTTTT.

The chain couples TRBV10-2 to TRBJ1-6, with 7 positions matching TRBD1. The germline gives CDR1 WSHSY, CDR2 SAAADI. V dropped 10 bases and J dropped 7; count of bases not matched to a gene: 7. This CDR3 has 13 residues. For the CDR3, the DNA is TGCGCCATCCGCGGGACAGTAAATTCACCCCTCCACTTT. It codes for CAIRGTVNSPLHF.

The CDR3 nucleotides are TGCGCCAGCAGCCAAGATCTCTGGGCCCCCTATGGCTACACCTTC. This encodes CASSQDLWAPYGYTF. This rearrangement joins TRBV4-3 to TRBJ1-2; D remains unclear. The germline V gene has CDR1 LGHNA and CDR2 YSLEER. CDR3 length equals 15 residues. Trimming removed 0 bases from V and 4 bases from J, with 12 bases in between.

The rearrangement uses TRBV7-2 and TRBJ2-5, with 7 bases fitting TRBD2. Per germline, CDR1 SGHTA and CDR2 FQGNSA. The CDR3 covers 15 residues. J was trimmed by 4 bases and V by 3 bases; bases with no gene match: 8. CDR3 nucleotide sequence: TGTGCCAGCAGCTTTCGCCTAGGGAGGGGAGAGACCCAGTACTTC. Protein product: CASSFRLGRGETQYF.

V gene TRBV15 combines with J gene TRBJ2-1, with unresolved D. CDR1 is LNHNV, CDR2 YYDKDF, per germline (reference sequence). The V and J ends lost 0 bases and 2 bases respectively, with 11 bases between them. This CDR3 has 16 residues. CDR3 amino acids: CATSRDWAGTYNEQFF. The DNA of the CDR3 is TGTGCCACCAGCAGAGATTGGGCTGGTACCTACAATGAGCAGTTCTTC. Supplemented by reference TRBV15 and TRBJ2-1, the full variable domain reads DAMVIQNPRYQVTQFGKPVTLSCSQTLNHNVMYWYQQKSSQAPKLLFHYYDKDFNNEADTPDNFQSRRPNTSFCFLDIRSPGLGDTAMYLCATSRDWAGTYNEQFFGPGTRLTVL.

The rearrangement links TRBV5-1 to TRBJ2-2; D is uncertain. This CDR3 contains 16 residues. Trimming removed 4 bases from V and 4 bases from J, with 17 bases in between. Germline V gives CDR1 SGHRS, CDR2 YFSETQ. CDR3 sequence (DNA): TGCGCCAGCAGCACAGAGCTCACCATGGGCACCGGGGAGCTGTTTTTT. Protein sequence: CASSTELTMGTGELFF. The full variable domain, with the rest looked up from reference TRBV5-1 and TRBJ2-2, is KAGVTQTPRYLIKTRGQQVTLSCSPISGHRSVSWYQQTPGQGLQFLFEYFSETQRNKGNFPGRFSGRQFSNSRSEMNVSTLELGDSALYLCASSTELTMGTGELFFGEGSRLTVL.

J is TRBJ2-2 and V is TRBV24-1, with D perhaps matching TRBD2 (5 bases). Trimming removed 1 base from V and 3 bases from J, with 11 bases in between. CDR3 length equals 16 residues. The germline gives CDR1 KGHDR, CDR2 SFDVKD. The CDR3 DNA reads as TGTGCCACCAGTGATTTACGAGCGGAGTACACCGGGGAGCTGTTTTTT. This sequence encodes CATSDLRAEYTGELFF.

V is TRBV7-8 and J is TRBJ1-6, with TRBD1 matching over 9 bases. Germline values: CDR1 SGHVS, CDR2 FQNEAQ. The CDR3 consists of 15 residues. V lost 7 bases and J lost 10; bases outside the gene matches: 11. In nucleotides, the CDR3 is TGTGCCAGCACCCTCTCCACAGGGGGCAGATCACCCCTCCACTTT. This codes for CASTLSTGGRSPLHF.

This clone has a single count. The rearrangement links TRBV6-1 to TRBJ1-5, with D possibly TRBD1 on 6 matching bases. Germline loops: CDR1 MNHNS, CDR2 SASEGT. The CDR3 is made up of 15 amino acids. The V end was cut by 7 bases, the J end by 2 bases, with 15 bases between. CDR3 nucleotides: TGTGCCAGCATTAAGAACAGGGAAGGCAATCAGCCCCAGCATTTT. Encoded protein: CASIKNREGNQPQHF.

This chain uses TRBV15 with TRBJ2-3; tentatively, D is TRBD1 (6 bases). This CDR3 region has 16 residues. V was shortened by 9 bases and J by 6 bases, with 25 bases between the two germline ends. Per germline, CDR1 LNHNV and CDR2 YYDKDF (reference sequence). The CDR3 spells CATRGFGQARGDTQYF. The CDR3 bases are TGTGCCACTCGAGGTTTCGGGCAGGCCAGGGGCGATACGCAGTATTTT.

This chain joins TRBV14 and TRBJ2-3; D is ambiguous. The V end was cut by 1 base, the J end by 0 bases, with 11 bases between. Germline CDR1 and CDR2: SGHDN and FVKESK. The CDR3 extends over 16 amino acids. The DNA for the CDR3 is TGTGCCAGCAGCCAAGCAGTGGAGATTAGCACAGATACGCAGTATTTT. It translates to CASSQAVEISTDTQYF.

V gene TRBV4-3 combines with J gene TRBJ2-3; TRBD2 matches 9 bases. With V trimmed by 8 bases and J by 4 bases, 10 bases remained unmatched. Germline-derived CDR1 and CDR2 are LGHNA and YSLEER. CDR3 length: 15 residues. Here the CDR3 DNA reads TGCGCCAGCGGCAGTAGCGGGAGAAGGGCAGATACGCAGTATTTT. It yields the protein CASGSSGRRADTQYF.

This clone was seen a single time. The genes are TRBV6-6 and TRBJ2-7; 14 nucleotides line up with TRBD2. The trim removed 5 bases at V and 6 bases at J, leaving 6 bases unmatched. Germline V CDR1 and CDR2: MNHNY, SVGAGI (reference sequence). This CDR3 has 15 amino acids. CDR3 region: CASSPPGLAGVEQYF. The CDR3 nucleotides are TGTGCCAGCAGTCCCCCGGGACTAGCGGGAGTCGAGCAGTACTTC.

The rearrangement links TRBV6-2 or TRBV6-3 to TRBJ1-5; TRBD1 matches at 7 bases. This CDR3 region has 15 residues. V lost 2 bases and J lost 2; bases outside the gene matches: 3. Looked up from germline, CDR1 is MNHEY and CDR2 is SVGEGT. CDR3 in DNA: TGTGCCAGCAGTTACGCAGGGGGACGCAATCAGCCCCAGCATTTT. It codes for CASSYAGGRNQPQHF.

The DNA for the CDR3 is TGTGCCAGCAGCCACTGGGCAGAGCACACCGGGGAGCTGTTTTTT. It translates to CASSHWAEHTGELFF. The chain carries TRBV11-1 and TRBJ2-2; no definite D call. From germline, CDR1 is SGHAT and CDR2 FQDESV (reference sequence). This CDR3 is built from 15 residues. Trimming stripped 5 bases from V and 3 bases from J, with 13 bases between. Combining the CDR3 with reference TRBV11-1 and TRBJ2-2 gives the whole variable domain EAEVAQSPRYKITEKSQAVAFWCDPISGHATLYWYRQILGQGPELLVQFQDESVVDDSQLPKDRFSAERLKGVDSTLKIQPAELGDSAMYLCASSHWAEHTGELFFGEGSRLTVL.

This chain joins TRBV4-2 and TRBJ2-3; 7 bases are shared with TRBD2. The ends lost 2 bases at V and 0 bases at J; junction bases unmatched: 14. The length of the CDR3 is 19 residues. The germline gives CDR1 LGHNA, CDR2 YNFKEQ. CDR3 coding DNA: TGTGCCAGCAGCCAACTAATTTTCTTTGGTAGCGGGAGCACAGATACGCAGTATTTT. Amino acids: CASSQLIFFGSGSTDTQYF.

The rearrangement uses TRBV28 and TRBJ1-5; D gene ambiguous. Germline V CDR1 and CDR2: MDHEN, SYDVKM. The CDR3 loop spans 14 amino acids. V was cut by 4 bases and J by 1 base, with 8 bases left in between. CDR3 residues: CASSSSKSNQPQHF. In nucleotides, the CDR3 is TGTGCCAGCAGTTCCAGTAAAAGCAATCAGCCCCAGCATTTT.

The chain is built from TRBV4-3 and TRBJ2-7; 9 positions match TRBD1. Looked up from germline, CDR1 is LGHNA and CDR2 is YSLEER. The trim removed 3 bases at V and 2 bases at J, leaving 5 bases unmatched. The CDR3 loop spans 15 amino acids. The CDR3 sequence is CASSQGDRETYEQYF. In DNA form, the CDR3 reads TGCGCCAGCAGCCAGGGGGACAGGGAGACCTACGAGCAGTACTTC.